These 9 T cell receptor beta chains share one sample of origin, sequenced in a study of T cells after yellow fever vaccination. MiXCR, applied by TCRdb to the 5' RACE reads, yields one record per CDR3 protein. Of around 530,000 distinct CDR3 sequences in the sample, roughly a sixth were seen once. This specimen was PBMCs, taken around 5 days after the first yellow fever vaccination. These receptors all come from a young man who received the YFV17D yellow fever vaccine.

This clonotype appeared a few times. This chain uses TRBV27 with TRBJ2-1, with TRBD2 identical over 10 bases. Germline CDR1 is MNHEY and CDR2 is SMNVEV (reference sequence). The CDR3 is 16 residues long. The V segment lost 6 bases and the J segment 0 bases; nucleotides outside the gene matches: 5. The CDR3 DNA reads as TGTGCCAGCAGAATGACTAGCGGGTACTCCTACAATGAGCAGTTCTTC. Translation gives CASRMTSGYSYNEQFF.

This clonotype was observed a handful of times. V gene TRBV15 combines with J gene TRBJ2-7, with no clear D. The CDR3 has 13 residues. Germline V lookup: CDR1 LNHNV, CDR2 YYDKDF (reference sequence). V shed 2 bases and J shed 0 bases, with 5 bases lying between them. The CDR3 loop is CATSRISSYEQYF. For the CDR3, the DNA is TGTGCCACCAGCAGAATTAGCTCCTACGAGCAGTACTTC.

A few counts support this clonotype. The V call is TRBV20-1, the J call TRBJ2-3; 13 bases are a match to TRBD2. The CDR3 totals 15 residues. Looked up from germline, CDR1 is DFQATT and CDR2 is SNEGSKA (reference sequence). V lost 5 bases, J lost 4 bases, and 6 bases stayed unmatched. CDR3 loop: CSARLAGGSADTQYF. The CDR3 nucleotides are TGCAGTGCTCGACTAGCGGGGGGATCAGCAGATACGCAGTATTTT.

This clonotype has ten or more counts. The chain's CDR3 is CAIAIQAGATYNEQFF. The CDR3 bases are TGTGCCATCGCCATTCAAGCGGGGGCAACTTACAATGAGCAGTTCTTC. The chain combines TRBV10-3 with TRBJ2-1, with 8 bases identical to TRBD2. Trimming at V came to 8 bases and at J to 4 bases, leaving 13 bases not matched to a gene. Germline V gene data show CDR1 as ENHRY and CDR2 as SYGVKD. The length of the CDR3 is 16 residues.

This sequence joins TRBV20-1 and TRBJ2-1; TRBD1 matches at 9 bases. Germline lookup yields CDR1 DFQATT and CDR2 SNEGSKA (reference sequence). Trimming took 7 bases from V and 9 from J; bases not matched to a gene: 10. CDR3 length equals 13 residues. The CDR3 DNA follows: TGCAGTGGTAGGCAACAGGGGGCCGGTGAGCAGTTCTTC. This translates into CSGRQQGAGEQFF.

This clonotype was found a few times. The rearrangement uses TRBV20-1 and TRBJ1-1, with 7 bases matching TRBD1. The CDR3 runs to 15 residues. Per the germline V gene, CDR1 is DFQATT and CDR2 is SNEGSKA (reference sequence). The V segment lost 3 bases and the J segment 1 base; nucleotides outside the gene matches: 8. The CDR3 region is CSASTQWDRNTEAFF. CDR3 DNA: TGCAGTGCTAGTACGCAATGGGACAGGAACACTGAAGCTTTCTTT.

This clonotype was seen a few times. The gene calls are TRBV6-5 and TRBJ1-4; no reliable D call. Looked up from germline, CDR1 is MNHEY and CDR2 is SVGAGI. The length of the CDR3 is 12 residues. The V and J ends lost 6 bases and 8 bases respectively, with 10 bases between them. CDR3 nucleotide sequence: TGTGCCAGCAGGCAAATGGGGGAAAAACTGTTTTTT. Its translation is CASRQMGEKLFF.

V usage is TRBV7-6 and J usage is TRBJ2-2, with unresolved D. The germline V gene has CDR1 SGHVS and CDR2 FNYEAQ. Trimming pared 5 bases from V and 3 bases from J, leaving 13 bases between. The CDR3 loop spans 15 amino acids. The CDR3 reads CASSQDSSYTGELFF. The CDR3 DNA sequence: TGTGCCAGCAGCCAAGACTCCTCCTACACCGGGGAGCTGTTTTTT.

A single count supports this clonotype. The CDR3 sequence is CASSQALAGGDEQFF. CDR3 coding DNA: TGTGCCAGCAGCCAAGCACTAGCGGGGGGGGATGAGCAGTTCTTC. This chain links TRBV14 with TRBJ2-1; 13 bases are a match to TRBD2. V dropped 1 base and J dropped 8; count of bases not matched to a gene: 2. This CDR3 is built from 15 residues. CDR1 and CDR2 from the germline V gene are SGHDN and FVKESK.